This record covers a single T cell receptor (beta chain). Its specificity is unknown. This entry belongs to a study of blood T cells in healthy people across ages. Findings and limits, study-wide: PBMC samples, being unsorted, prevented any conclusive comparison of naive and antigen-experienced cells.

V was pared by 5 bases and J by 9 bases, with 14 bases between. The CDR3 sequence is 13 residues long. Those donating, healthy Caucasian individuals from Russia, were aged roughly 6 to 90. Sample-barcoded 5' priming and a J-beta primer mix drove a second PCR of about 7 to 12 cycles. MiXCR, applied by TCRdb to the 5' RACE reads, yields one record per CDR3 protein. The sample lists around 1,100,000 distinct CDR3 sequences, about two fifths occurring once. The clonotype originates from a man between 18 and 29 years old in good health. Sample: blood. The V gene is TRBV12-3 or TRBV12-4, the J gene TRBJ2-1; D not certain. Here the CDR3 reads CASSGIMGSEQFF. The DNA for the CDR3 is TGTGCCAGCAGTGGTATCATGGGCAGTGAGCAGTTCTTC.